This T cell receptor (beta chain) was sequenced in a study of vaccination and CD4 T cells after COVID-19. About the study: Subjects got two shots of BNT162b2 or mRNA-1273 vaccine. The study, taken as a whole, reports: Post-vaccination, and not before, a median approximately 86% of reactive clones appeared in convalescent patients.

The Oncomine TCR Beta short-read assay generated sequence data from the DNA of cultured CD4+ T cells. TCRdb called the PCR reads again in MiXCR, with one record for every CDR3 protein. The data show almost 15,000 distinct CDR3 sequences, with about 74% seen just once and 16% held by the top ten. Regarding treatment: approximately nine-day PBMC culture with coronavirus spike peptide pools or control peptides (ViraFEST assay). This clonotype was counted between two and nine times. What it recognizes is unknown. Between the trimmed V and J ends, which lost 1 base and 2 bases, there was a span of 11 bases. Per the germline V gene, CDR1 is DFQATT and CDR2 is SNEGSKA (reference sequence). This CDR3 has 14 residues.

This TCR derives from a human donor who had recovered from COVID-19. The chain is built from TRBV20-1 and TRBJ1-2, with unresolved D. Sequences were obtained from CD4+ T cells from blood, cultured in vitro. Here the CDR3 reads CSARGHTENYGYTF. For the CDR3, the DNA is TGCAGTGCTAGAGGCCATACAGAAAACTATGGCTACACCTTC.